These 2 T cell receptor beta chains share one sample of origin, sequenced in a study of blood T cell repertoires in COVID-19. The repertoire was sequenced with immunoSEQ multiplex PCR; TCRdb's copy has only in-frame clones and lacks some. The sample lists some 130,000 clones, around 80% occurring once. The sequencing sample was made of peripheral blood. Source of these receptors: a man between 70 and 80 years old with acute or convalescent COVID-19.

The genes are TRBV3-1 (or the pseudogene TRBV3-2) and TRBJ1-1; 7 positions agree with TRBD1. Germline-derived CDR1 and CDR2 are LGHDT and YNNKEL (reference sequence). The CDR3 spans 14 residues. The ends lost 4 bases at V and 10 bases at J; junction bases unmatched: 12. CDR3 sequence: CASSRQGSFERAFF. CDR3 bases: TGTGCCAGCAGCCGACAGGGAAGTTTTGAAAGAGCTTTCTTT.

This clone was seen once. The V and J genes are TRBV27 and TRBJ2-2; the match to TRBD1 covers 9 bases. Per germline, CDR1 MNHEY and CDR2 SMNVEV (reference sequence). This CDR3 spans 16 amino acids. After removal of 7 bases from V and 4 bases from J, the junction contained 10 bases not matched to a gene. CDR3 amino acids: CASTLMGQGLTGELFF. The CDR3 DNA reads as TGTGCCAGCACTCTTATGGGACAGGGCCTCACCGGGGAGCTGTTTTTT.